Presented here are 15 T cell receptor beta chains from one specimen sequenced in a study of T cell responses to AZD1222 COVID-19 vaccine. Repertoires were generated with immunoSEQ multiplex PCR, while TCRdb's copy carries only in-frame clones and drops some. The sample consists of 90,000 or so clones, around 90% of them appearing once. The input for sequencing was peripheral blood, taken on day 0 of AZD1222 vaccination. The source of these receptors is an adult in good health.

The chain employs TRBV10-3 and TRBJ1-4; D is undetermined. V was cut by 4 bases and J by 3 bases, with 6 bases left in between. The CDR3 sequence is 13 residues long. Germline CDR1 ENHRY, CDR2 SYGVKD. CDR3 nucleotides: TGTGCCATCAGTGGGAGGCCTAATGAAAAACTGTTTTTT. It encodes CAISGRPNEKLFF.

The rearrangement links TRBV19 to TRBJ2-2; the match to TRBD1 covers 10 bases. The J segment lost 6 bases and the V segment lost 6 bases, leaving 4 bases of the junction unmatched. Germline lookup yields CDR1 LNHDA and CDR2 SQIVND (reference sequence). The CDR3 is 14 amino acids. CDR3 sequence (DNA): TGTGCCAGTAGGGGACAGGGGTTCGCCGGGGAGCTGTTTTTT. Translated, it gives CASRGQGFAGELFF.

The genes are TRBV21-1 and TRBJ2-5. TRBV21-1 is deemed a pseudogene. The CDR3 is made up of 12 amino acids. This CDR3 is CAGPGREVTQYF. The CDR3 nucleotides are TGTGCCGGTCCGGGGCGAGAGGTGACCCAGTACTTC.

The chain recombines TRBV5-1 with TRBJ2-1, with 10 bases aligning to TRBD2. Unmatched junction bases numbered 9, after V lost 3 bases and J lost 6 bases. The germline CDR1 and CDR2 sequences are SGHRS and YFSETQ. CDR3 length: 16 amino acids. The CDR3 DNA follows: TGCGCCAGCAGCTCCAGGCTAGCGGGAGCACGCAATGAGCAGTTCTTC. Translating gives CASSSRLAGARNEQFF.

The CDR3 nucleotides read TGTGCCAGCTCATCCCCAACCACAAGACGAGGGACTGAAGCTTTCTTT. This sequence encodes CASSSPTTRRGTEAFF. The chain has TRBV18 and TRBJ1-1; D gene ambiguous. In germline, CDR1 is KGHSH, CDR2 LQKENI. The CDR3 has 16 residues. Trimming removed 5 bases from V and 5 bases from J, with 21 bases in between.

CDR3 loop: CASSIRTGDLAGYTF. CDR3 in DNA: TGTGCCAGCAGCATACGGACAGGGGATCTGGCTGGCTACACCTTC. The rearrangement uses TRBV3-1 (or the pseudogene TRBV3-2) and TRBJ1-2, with 9 bases fitting TRBD1. CDR3 length: 15 amino acids. Looked up from germline, CDR1 is LGHDT and CDR2 is YNNKEL (reference sequence). J lost 7 bases, V lost 5 bases, and 11 bases had no gene match.

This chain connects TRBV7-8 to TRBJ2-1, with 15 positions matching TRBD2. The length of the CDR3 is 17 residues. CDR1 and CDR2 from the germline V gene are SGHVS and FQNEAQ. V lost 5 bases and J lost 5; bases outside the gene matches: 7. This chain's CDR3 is CASSARTSGRGNNEQFF. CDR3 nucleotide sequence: TGTGCCAGCAGCGCGCGGACTAGCGGGAGGGGAAACAATGAGCAGTTCTTC.

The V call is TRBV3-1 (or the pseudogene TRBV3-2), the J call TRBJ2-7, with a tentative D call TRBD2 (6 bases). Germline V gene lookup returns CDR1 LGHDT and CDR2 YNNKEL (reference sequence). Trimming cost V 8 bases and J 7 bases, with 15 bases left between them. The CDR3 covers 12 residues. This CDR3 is CASALPGGEQYF. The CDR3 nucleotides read TGTGCCAGCGCCCTCCCCGGGGGAGAGCAGTACTTC.

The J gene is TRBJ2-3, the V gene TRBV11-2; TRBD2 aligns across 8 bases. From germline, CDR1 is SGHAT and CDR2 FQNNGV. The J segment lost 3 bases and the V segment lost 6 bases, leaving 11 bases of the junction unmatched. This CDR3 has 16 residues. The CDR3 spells CASSRLAGPRTDTQYF. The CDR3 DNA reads TGTGCCAGCAGTCGCCTAGCGGGCCCTAGGACAGATACGCAGTATTTT.

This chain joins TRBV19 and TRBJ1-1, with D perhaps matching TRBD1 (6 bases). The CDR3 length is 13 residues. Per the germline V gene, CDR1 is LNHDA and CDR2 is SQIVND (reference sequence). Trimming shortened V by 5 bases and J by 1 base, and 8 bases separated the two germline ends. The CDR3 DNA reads TGTGCCAGTAGTGCAGGGGAGAACACTGAAGCTTTCTTT. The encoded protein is CASSAGENTEAFF.

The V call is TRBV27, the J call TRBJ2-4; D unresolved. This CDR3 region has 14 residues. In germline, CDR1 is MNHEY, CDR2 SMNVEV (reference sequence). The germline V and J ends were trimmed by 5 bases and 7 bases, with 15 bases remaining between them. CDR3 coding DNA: TGTGCCAGCAGTCCCCACACGGTCGCGAACATTCAGTACTTC. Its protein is CASSPHTVANIQYF.

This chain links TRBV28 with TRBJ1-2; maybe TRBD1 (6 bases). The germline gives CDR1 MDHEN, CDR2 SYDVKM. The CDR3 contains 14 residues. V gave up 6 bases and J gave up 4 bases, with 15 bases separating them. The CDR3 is CASRLGTLPYGYTF. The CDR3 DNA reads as TGTGCCAGCAGGCTCGGGACATTGCCCTATGGCTACACCTTC.

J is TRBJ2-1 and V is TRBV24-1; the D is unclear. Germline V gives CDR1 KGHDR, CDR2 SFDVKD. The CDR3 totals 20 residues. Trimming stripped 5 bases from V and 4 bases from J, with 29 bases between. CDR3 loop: CATSVFSPVGPARRYNEQFF. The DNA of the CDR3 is TGTGCCACCAGTGTTTTCAGCCCCGTAGGACCAGCCAGAAGATACAATGAGCAGTTCTTC.

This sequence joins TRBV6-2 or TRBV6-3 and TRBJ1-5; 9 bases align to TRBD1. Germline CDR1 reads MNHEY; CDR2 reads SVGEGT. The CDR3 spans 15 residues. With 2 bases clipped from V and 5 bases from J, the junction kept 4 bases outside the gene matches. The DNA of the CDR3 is TGTGCCAGCAGTTACCCAGGACAGGGGCATCAGCCCCAGCATTTT. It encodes CASSYPGQGHQPQHF.

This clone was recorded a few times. CDR3 sequence reads: CASSLNLKAAPSSYEQYF. CDR3 DNA sequence: TGTGCCAGCAGTTTAAATCTGAAGGCCGCGCCGAGCTCCTACGAGCAGTACTTC. V usage is TRBV28 and J usage is TRBJ2-7; no definite D call. The CDR3 covers 18 residues. Trimming pared 2 bases from V and 0 bases from J, leaving 20 bases between. Germline assignment: CDR1 MDHEN and CDR2 SYDVKM. The variable domain in full, completed from reference TRBV28 and TRBJ2-7, reads DVKVTQSSRYLVKRTGEKVFLECVQDMDHENMFWYRQDPGLGLRLIYFSYDVKMKEKGDIPEGYSVSREKKERFSLILESASTNQTSMYLCASSLNLKAAPSSYEQYFGPGTRLTVT.